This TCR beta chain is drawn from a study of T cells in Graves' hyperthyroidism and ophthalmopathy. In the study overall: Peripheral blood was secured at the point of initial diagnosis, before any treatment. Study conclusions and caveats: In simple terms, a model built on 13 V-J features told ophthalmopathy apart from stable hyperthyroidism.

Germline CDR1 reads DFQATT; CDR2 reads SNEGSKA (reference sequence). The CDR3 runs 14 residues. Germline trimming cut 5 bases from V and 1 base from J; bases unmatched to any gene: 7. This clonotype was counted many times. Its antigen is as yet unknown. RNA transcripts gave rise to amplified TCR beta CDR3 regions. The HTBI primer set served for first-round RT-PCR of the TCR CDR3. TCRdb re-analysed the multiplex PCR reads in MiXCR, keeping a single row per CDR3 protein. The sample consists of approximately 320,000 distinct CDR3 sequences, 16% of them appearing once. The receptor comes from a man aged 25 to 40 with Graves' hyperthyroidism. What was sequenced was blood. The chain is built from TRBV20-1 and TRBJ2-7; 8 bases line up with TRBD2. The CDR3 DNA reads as TGCAGTGCTCGCCGGGGGGGCGCGTCCTACGAGCAGTACTTC. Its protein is CSARRGGASYEQYF.